The entry below describes one T cell receptor beta chain. Its antigen is unknown. Base quality data are lacking; no much larger clone is found one base away. The record originates from a study of T-cell reconstitution after alpha-beta-depleted transplantation in children (dated by TCRdb to 2016 to 2017). As for the study more broadly: The study quantitatively tracked T-cell immune reconstitution after TCRalphabeta/CD19-depleted allogeneic hematopoietic cell transplantation in children using TCR repertoire profiling. Summary of the overall study and its limitations: In some patients, the high TCRbeta diversity seen at day 60 was put down to recipient T cells and intrathymic progenitors that had survived conditioning. The apparently early recovery of alphabetaT-cell counts about two months after transplant reportedly depended on only several hundred rapidly expanded clones that came from non-depleted graft cells. Over the following months the frequencies of hyperexpanded clones went down, and after one year T-cell counts and TCRbeta diversity were mostly credited to newly produced T cells.

Taken with the paper, the label for treatment or condition translates to: allogeneic hematopoietic cell transplantation with graft depleted of TCRalphabeta T cells and CD19 B cells. The transplant recipients were children given TCRalphabeta/CD19-depleted allogeneic hematopoietic cell grafts. Cut back by 2 bases and 5 bases, the V and J ends lie 10 bases apart. The CDR3 covers 13 residues, taking in both the cysteine and the phenylalanine. Just CDR3 DNA is preserved here, 39 bases in frame from base 1. CDR1 and CDR2, per the germline V gene (reference sequence), are MNHEY and SMNVEV. The receptor library was made with PCR. The data were produced on an Illumina HiSeq 2500. TCR library preparation used molecular barcoding, with unique molecular identifiers applied to normalize quantification of the TCRbeta repertoire. The public sequencing data were trimmed at Q25 with fastp and processed into clonotypes with MiXCR by TCRdb, which kept only in-frame beta chains. Each record represents a unique CDR3 protein, reported with the most common genes and DNA among its rows. In all, the sample holds fewer than 700,000 distinct CDR3 sequences, and over 10% of those were seen once. 2% to 2.5% of the sample rests with the top ten.

The sequence links TRBV27 to TRBJ2-7; the D segment might be TRBD1 or TRBD2, since each matches 5 bases. Sequenced here: PBMCs, mostly from graft donor cells, sampled 360 days after TCRalphabeta/CD19-depleted stem cell transplant. The sequence derives from a male patient between 10 and 17 years old who had a stem cell transplant for acute myeloid leukemia, so the T cells may come from the graft donor. For the CDR3, the sequence is CASSLIGDHEQYF. The nucleotide sequence reads TGTGCCAGCAGTTTAATAGGGGACCACGAGCAGTACTTC.